This T cell receptor (beta chain) was captured in a study of OX40 agonist ivuxolimab in advanced cancers. Overall study: An anti-OX40 (CD134) antibody with agonistic activity, ivuxolimab, was administered to patients. Partial responses, seen in three patients, involved one hepatocellular carcinoma and two cutaneous melanomas.

Peripheral blood came from all dose cohorts at three timepoints. Remarks on this clone: Its matching antigen is unknown.

Data came from immunoSEQ multiplex PCR; TCRdb stores just in-frame clones and leaves some out. The profile shows 44,000 or so clones, more than 75% of them singletons. Findings of the study overall: The average count of expanded clones was higher among CD8+ T cells than among CD4+.

Source: CD4+ or CD8+ T cells sorted from blood, taken in a trial of the OX40 agonist ivuxolimab. This receptor was obtained from an adult with an advanced solid tumor such as melanoma, head and neck, liver or kidney cancer.

CDR3 in DNA: TGTGCCAGCAGTCCCCAACTTGTAATAGATACGCAGTATTTT. It is translated as CASSPQLVIDTQYF. The chain combines TRBV28 with TRBJ2-3; no clear D. Germline V gene data show CDR1 as MDHEN and CDR2 as SYDVKM. This CDR3 is 14 amino acids long. Trimming removed 5 bases at V and 5 bases at J, with 14 bases between.